These 26 T cell receptor beta chains were all obtained from the same sample, sequenced in a study of CD8 T cells in Susac syndrome. An input of about 0.5 to 1 ug of RNA was subjected to reverse transcription using random hexamers. From the immunoSEQ multiplex PCR reads, TCRdb called clonotypes with MiXCR, one entry per CDR3 protein. Of about 210,000 distinct CDR3 sequences listed, less than 95% are singletons. The specimen was CD4+ T cells from PBMCs. Every receptor here comes from a human donor with Susac syndrome.

The chain employs TRBV7-2 and TRBJ2-3, with 7 nucleotides matching TRBD1. J lost 3 bases, V lost 3 bases, and 6 bases had no gene match. The CDR3 is made up of 15 amino acids. Germline V gives CDR1 SGHTA, CDR2 FQGNSA. CDR3 coding DNA: TGTGCCAGCAGCTTCGACAGGGCCGTTACAGATACGCAGTATTTT. Translation: CASSFDRAVTDTQYF.

The chain carries TRBV7-2 and TRBJ1-2; D is undetermined. The CDR3 loop spans 14 amino acids. Trimming shortened V by 5 bases and J by 1 base, and 11 bases separated the two germline ends. Germline V CDR1 and CDR2: SGHTA, FQGNSA. The chain's CDR3 is CASSILQLNYGYTF. DNA for the CDR3: TGTGCCAGCAGCATCTTACAGCTTAACTATGGCTACACCTTC.

The chain recombines TRBV30 with TRBJ1-6; D is possibly TRBD1 (6 bases). The CDR3 is made up of 14 amino acids. Germline V gene sequence: CDR1 GTSNPN, CDR2 SVGIG (reference sequence). V lost 3 bases and J lost 9, with 15 bases in between. CDR3 amino acids: CAWRGGAPPSPLHF. The CDR3 nucleotides are TGTGCCTGGAGAGGGGGGGCTCCTCCTTCACCCCTCCACTTT.

This clonotype was recorded a few times. The chain couples TRBV28 to TRBJ1-2, with no clear D. The length of the CDR3 is 13 residues. Trimming shortened V by 5 bases and J by 2 bases, and 9 bases separated the two germline ends. Germline V gives CDR1 MDHEN, CDR2 SYDVKM. The CDR3 protein is CASSSRRNYGYTF. CDR3 DNA sequence: TGTGCCAGCAGTAGCCGACGGAACTATGGCTACACCTTC.

The chain links TRBV5-1 to TRBJ1-1; no firm D call. CDR1 and CDR2 (germline): SGHRS, YFSETQ. The CDR3 is 13 amino acids. V lost 0 bases and J 6 bases, leaving 9 bases between the germline ends. The CDR3 nucleotides are TGCGCCAGCAGCTTGGACAGTAGATCTGAAGCTTTCTTT. Its translation is CASSLDSRSEAFF.

This chain links TRBV10-3 with TRBJ1-2; 7 bases agree with TRBD1. The junction had 4 bases not matched to a gene; V was cut back by 7 bases and J by 8 bases. The germline V gene encodes CDR1 ENHRY and CDR2 SYGVKD. CDR3 length equals 11 residues. CDR3 protein: CAITRGQGYTF. For the CDR3, the DNA is TGTGCCATCACGAGGGGGCAGGGCTACACCTTC.

V usage is TRBV18 and J usage is TRBJ2-4; D perhaps matches TRBD2 (6 bases). The CDR3 sequence is 16 residues long. The V gene lost 0 bases and the J gene lost 0 bases, with 9 bases spanning the gap. CDR1 and CDR2 from the germline V gene are KGHSH and LQKENI. The CDR3 is CASSPPSGLAKNIQYF. The DNA for the CDR3 is TGTGCCAGCTCACCACCGAGCGGGTTAGCCAAAAACATTCAGTACTTC. Combining the CDR3 with reference TRBV18 and TRBJ2-4 gives the whole variable domain NAGVMQNPRHLVRRRGQEARLRCSPMKGHSHVYWYRQLPEEGLKFMVYLQKENIIDESGMPKERFSAEFPKEGPSILRIQQVVRGDSAAYFCASSPPSGLAKNIQYFGAGTRLSVL.

The sample holds one count of this clonotype. The gene calls are TRBV2 and TRBJ1-2; D gene uncertain. Trimming left V 6 bases short and J 5 bases short, with 10 bases between. Germline V lookup: CDR1 SNHLY, CDR2 FYNNEI. This CDR3 region has 12 residues. CDR3 coding DNA: TGTGCCAGCAGGATCGGGCTGTATGGCTACACCTTC. It yields the protein CASRIGLYGYTF.

This chain uses TRBV27 with TRBJ1-4, with 8 bases aligning to TRBD1. V was pared by 6 bases and J by 5 bases, with 8 bases of the junction left unmatched. From germline, CDR1 is MNHEY and CDR2 SMNVEV (reference sequence). The CDR3 is 15 amino acids. The CDR3 region is CASSATRGRNEKLFF. The CDR3 DNA follows: TGTGCCAGCAGCGCTACCAGGGGGCGGAATGAAAAACTGTTTTTT.

This chain joins TRBV19 and TRBJ1-2; D is uncertain. The CDR3 has 15 residues. Germline CDR1 is LNHDA and CDR2 is SQIVND (reference sequence). V lost 3 bases and J 1 base, leaving 12 bases between the germline ends. The CDR3 loop is CASSMRTENNYGYTF. The CDR3 DNA is TGTGCCAGTAGTATGCGGACGGAAAATAACTATGGCTACACCTTC.

The V and J genes are TRBV7-3 and TRBJ2-3; a weak D match, TRBD1 (5 bases). The CDR3 contains 15 residues. Germline assignment: CDR1 SGHTA and CDR2 FQGTGA. V was pared by 3 bases and J by 2 bases, with 12 bases between. Written as DNA, the CDR3 is TGTGCCAGCAGCTTGGGATGGGGCTACACAGATACGCAGTATTTT. Encoded protein: CASSLGWGYTDTQYF.

This clonotype has only one observation. V gene TRBV15 combines with J gene TRBJ1-2; D remains unclear. The CDR3 is 14 residues long. V was pared by 9 bases and J by 2 bases, with 16 bases between. Germline lookup yields CDR1 LNHNV and CDR2 YYDKDF (reference sequence). CDR3 DNA: TGTGCCACGCAGCCCCAGACGGTAAACTATGGCTACACCTTC. Protein product: CATQPQTVNYGYTF.

This sequence joins TRBV7-2 and TRBJ2-2, with D tentatively TRBD2 (6 bases). Germline CDR1 SGHTA, CDR2 FQGNSA. V lost 2 bases to trimming and J lost 7 bases, with 14 bases between them. The CDR3 has 15 amino acids. The CDR3 spells CASSLYASDGGELFF. The CDR3 bases are TGTGCCAGCAGCTTATATGCTAGCGATGGCGGGGAGCTGTTTTTT. The full variable domain, rest sourced from reference TRBV7-2 and TRBJ2-2, is GAGVSQSPSNKVTEKGKDVELRCDPISGHTALYWYRQSLGQGLEFLIYFQGNSAPDKSGLPSDRFSAERTGGSVSTLTIQRTQQEDSAVYLCASSLYASDGGELFFGEGSRLTVL.

This clonotype showed up just a few times. The chain couples TRBV5-1 to TRBJ2-7, with D maybe TRBD1 (6 bases). Looked up from germline, CDR1 is SGHRS and CDR2 is YFSETQ. The V gene lost 3 bases and the J gene lost 2 bases, with 12 bases spanning the gap. The CDR3 totals 14 residues. The CDR3 reads CASSSATGTYEQYF. The DNA of the CDR3 is TGCGCCAGCAGCTCCGCGACAGGAACCTACGAGCAGTACTTC.

V gene TRBV4-2 combines with J gene TRBJ1-5; D uncertain. The CDR3 is 14 amino acids. With 5 bases removed from V and 5 bases from J, the gap between germline ends came to 13 bases. Germline CDR1 LGHNA, CDR2 YNFKEQ. The CDR3 sequence: CASSSGGRDQPQHF. For the CDR3, the DNA is TGTGCCAGCAGCAGTGGCGGCCGGGATCAGCCCCAGCATTTT.

V is TRBV25-1 and J is TRBJ1-2; D is undetermined. CDR1 and CDR2 from the germline V gene are MGHDK and SYGVNS. V lost 1 base and J lost 7, with 13 bases in between. The CDR3 sequence is 14 residues long. The CDR3 DNA follows: TGTGCCAGCAGTGAATCTTCACCTTCGGGTGGCTACACCTTC. This sequence encodes CASSESSPSGGYTF.

The genes are TRBV13 and TRBJ1-1, with 8 nucleotides matching TRBD1. Germline lookup yields CDR1 PRHDT and CDR2 FYEKMQ (reference sequence). CDR3 size: 13 residues. V shed 10 bases, J shed 1 base, and the junction held 5 bases outside the gene matches. The CDR3 nucleotides are TGTGCCACCTCAGACAGGGGGAACACTGAAGCTTTCTTT. Its protein is CATSDRGNTEAFF.

This clonotype was seen once. The chain couples TRBV2 to TRBJ2-3, with 10 bases lining up with TRBD2. This CDR3 has 16 residues. Trimming took 6 bases from V and 0 from J; bases not matched to a gene: 6. In germline, CDR1 is SNHLY, CDR2 FYNNEI. The CDR3 DNA follows: TGTGCCAGCAGACTAGCGGGGACCCCTAGCACAGATACGCAGTATTTT. This codes for CASRLAGTPSTDTQYF. Full variable domain (missing parts from reference TRBV2 and TRBJ2-3): EPEVTQTPSHQVTQMGQEVILRCVPISNHLYFYWYRQILGQKVEFLVSFYNNEISEKSEIFDDQFSVERPDGSNFTLKIRSTKLEDSAMYFCASRLAGTPSTDTQYFGPGTRLTVL.

This sequence joins TRBV18 and TRBJ2-5, with TRBD1 identical over 9 bases. The CDR3 spans 16 residues. Trimming at V came to 6 bases and at J to 0 bases, leaving 8 bases not matched to a gene. The germline V gene has CDR1 KGHSH and CDR2 LQKENI. The CDR3 here is CASSHLTGGNQETQYF. CDR3 DNA: TGTGCCAGCTCGCACCTGACAGGGGGAAACCAAGAGACCCAGTACTTC. Filled out from reference TRBV18 and TRBJ2-5, the complete variable domain reads NAGVMQNPRHLVRRRGQEARLRCSPMKGHSHVYWYRQLPEEGLKFMVYLQKENIIDESGMPKERFSAEFPKEGPSILRIQQVVRGDSAAYFCASSHLTGGNQETQYFGPGTRLLVL.

This clonotype was recorded only once. This chain joins TRBV19 and TRBJ1-1; 8 positions agree with TRBD1. Germline V gene sequence: CDR1 LNHDA, CDR2 SQIVND (reference sequence). V lost 3 bases to trimming and J lost 4 bases; unmatched junction nucleotides: 7. CDR3 size: 15 residues. The CDR3 here is CASSILSGGLTEAFF. In nucleotides, the CDR3 is TGTGCCAGTAGTATCTTATCAGGGGGCCTCACTGAAGCTTTCTTT.

The chain joins TRBV30 to TRBJ1-1, with TRBD1 matching over 8 bases. CDR3 length equals 14 residues. J was trimmed by 4 bases and V by 0 bases; bases with no gene match: 4. Germline values: CDR1 GTSNPN, CDR2 SVGIG (reference sequence). The CDR3 loop reads CAWSVSDRGTEAFF. DNA for the CDR3: TGTGCCTGGAGTGTCTCCGACAGGGGCACTGAAGCTTTCTTT.

V gene TRBV4-2 combines with J gene TRBJ2-3; D may be TRBD2 (6 bases). The CDR3 consists of 20 residues. Looked up from germline, CDR1 is LGHNA and CDR2 is YNFKEQ. Trimming shortened V by 0 bases and J by 0 bases, and 22 bases separated the two germline ends. CDR3 bases: TGTGCCAGCAGCCAAGACTTCGTAGGAGGGGCCGGAATAAGCACAGATACGCAGTATTTT. Its translation is CASSQDFVGGAGISTDTQYF.

The chain combines TRBV6-2 or TRBV6-3 with TRBJ1-1; the D gene is possibly TRBD1 (6 bases). The V gene lost 2 bases and the J gene lost 3 bases, with 13 bases spanning the gap. The CDR3 runs 15 residues. Germline CDR1 and CDR2: MNHEY and SVGEGT. The CDR3 region has the DNA TGTGCCAGCAGTTACGTTCTACAGGGTGACACTGAAGCTTTCTTT. Encoded protein: CASSYVLQGDTEAFF.

This chain joins TRBV2 and TRBJ1-5; D is uncertain. The CDR3 is 13 amino acids. V was clipped by 7 bases and J by 6 bases, with 13 bases between them. Germline lookup yields CDR1 SNHLY and CDR2 FYNNEI. The CDR3 DNA reads TGTGCCAGCACCGATCGGGGAGGTCAGCCCCAGCATTTT. It encodes CASTDRGGQPQHF. Full variable domain (missing parts from reference TRBV2 and TRBJ1-5): EPEVTQTPSHQVTQMGQEVILRCVPISNHLYFYWYRQILGQKVEFLVSFYNNEISEKSEIFDDQFSVERPDGSNFTLKIRSTKLEDSAMYFCASTDRGGQPQHFGDGTRLSIL.

The gene calls are TRBV7-8 and TRBJ1-5, with D possibly TRBD1 on 5 matching bases. V lost 0 bases to trimming and J lost 7 bases, with 7 bases between them. Germline V gives CDR1 SGHVS, CDR2 FQNEAQ. The CDR3 consists of 13 residues. The CDR3 spells CASSLAGGQPQHF. CDR3 bases: TGTGCCAGCAGCTTAGCGGGGGGACAGCCCCAGCATTTT.

The chain uses TRBV7-2 and TRBJ2-5; 9 positions match TRBD2. The CDR3 length is 16 residues. With V trimmed by 5 bases and J by 1 base, 8 bases remained unmatched. Germline CDR1 and CDR2: SGHTA and FQGNSA. The CDR3 protein is CASSPQGRGGQETQYF. The CDR3 DNA sequence: TGTGCCAGCAGCCCCCAGGGGCGGGGGGGCCAAGAGACCCAGTACTTC.